This T cell receptor beta chain stems from a study of CD8+CD57+ T cells in acquired aplastic anemia. All sequencing subjects had displayed CD8+CD57+ cell expansion on flow cytometry. Findings and limits, study-wide: Sharing between patients and controls was observed for twenty-nine CD8+ CDR3 sequences. Patient and control CD8+ Simpson's diversity was not significantly different.

The CDR3 has 13 residues. The germline gives CDR1 SGHTA, CDR2 FQGNSA. The V end lost 3 bases, the J end lost 0 bases, and 4 bases lay between the germline ends. As to this clonotype: Its specificity is unknown.

For CDR3 and TCR beta VDJ profiling, genomic DNA was the template used. TCRdb independently ran MiXCR on the reads; one entry per CDR3 protein. The sample shows about 58,000 distinct CDR3 sequences, roughly three fifths of them seen only once. The receptor was derived from a human donor with aplastic anemia. The chain couples TRBV7-2 to TRBJ2-3; unclear D gene. The sequenced sample was sorted CD4+, CD8+, or CD8+CD57+ T cells (not recorded which) from PBMCs. The CDR3 DNA is TGTGCCAGCAGCTTTCCGAGCACAGATACGCAGTATTTT. Translated, it gives CASSFPSTDTQYF.